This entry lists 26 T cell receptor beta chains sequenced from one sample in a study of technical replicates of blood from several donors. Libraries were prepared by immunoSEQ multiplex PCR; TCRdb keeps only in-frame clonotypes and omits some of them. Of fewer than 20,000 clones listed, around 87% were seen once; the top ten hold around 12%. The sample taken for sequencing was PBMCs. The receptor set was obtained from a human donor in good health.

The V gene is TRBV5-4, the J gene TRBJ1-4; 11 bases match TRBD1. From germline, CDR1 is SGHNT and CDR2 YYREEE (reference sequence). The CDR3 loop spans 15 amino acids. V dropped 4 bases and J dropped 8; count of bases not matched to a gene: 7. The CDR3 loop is CASSPGQGGEEKLFF. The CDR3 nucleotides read TGTGCCAGCAGCCCGGGACAGGGGGGGGAGGAAAAACTGTTTTTT. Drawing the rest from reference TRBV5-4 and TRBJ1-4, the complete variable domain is ETGVTQSPTHLIKTRGQQVTLRCSSQSGHNTVSWYQQALGQGPQFIFQYYREEENGRGNFPPRFSGLQFPNYSSELNVNALELDDSALYLCASSPGQGGEEKLFFGSGTQLSVL.

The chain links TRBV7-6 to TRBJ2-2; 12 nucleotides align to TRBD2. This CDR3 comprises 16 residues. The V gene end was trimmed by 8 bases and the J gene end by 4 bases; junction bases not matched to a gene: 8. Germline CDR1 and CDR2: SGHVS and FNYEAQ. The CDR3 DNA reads TGTGCCAGCGGAAGAGGGACTAGCGGGCCCACCGGGGAGCTGTTTTTT. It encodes CASGRGTSGPTGELFF. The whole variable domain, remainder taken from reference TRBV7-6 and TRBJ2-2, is GAGVSQSPRYKVTKRGQDVALRCDPISGHVSLYWYRQALGQGPEFLTYFNYEAQQDKSGLPNDRFSAERPEGSISTLTIQRTEQRDSAMYRCASGRGTSGPTGELFFGEGSRLTVL.

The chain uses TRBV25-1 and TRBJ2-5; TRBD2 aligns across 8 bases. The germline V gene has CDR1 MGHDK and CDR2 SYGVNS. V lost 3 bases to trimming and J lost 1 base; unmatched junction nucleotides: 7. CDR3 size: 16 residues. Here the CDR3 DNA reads TGTGCCAGCAGTGACGCGTCGCGGGAGGCCCAAGAGACCCAGTACTTC. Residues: CASSDASREAQETQYF.

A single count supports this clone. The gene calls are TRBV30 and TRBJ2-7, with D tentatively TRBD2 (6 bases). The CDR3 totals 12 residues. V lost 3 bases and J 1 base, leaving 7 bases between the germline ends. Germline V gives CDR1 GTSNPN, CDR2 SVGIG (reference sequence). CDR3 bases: TGTGCCTGGAGCCGGGGGTCCTACGAGCAGTACTTC. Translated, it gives CAWSRGSYEQYF.

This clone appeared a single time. CDR3 sequence reads: CASSISGGGVETIYNEQFF. The DNA of the CDR3 is TGTGCCAGTAGTATTTCGGGGGGTGGGGTTGAGACTATCTACAATGAGCAGTTCTTC. This chain uses TRBV19 with TRBJ2-1; 7 bases agree with TRBD2. This CDR3 spans 19 amino acids. Germline CDR1 and CDR2: LNHDA and SQIVND (reference sequence). V shed 3 bases, J shed 3 bases, and the junction held 17 bases outside the gene matches.

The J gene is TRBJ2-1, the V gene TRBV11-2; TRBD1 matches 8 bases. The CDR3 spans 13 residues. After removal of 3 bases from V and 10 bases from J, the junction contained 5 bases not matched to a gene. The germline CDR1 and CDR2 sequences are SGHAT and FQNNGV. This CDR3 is CASSFQGADEQFF. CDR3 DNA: TGTGCCAGCAGCTTTCAGGGGGCGGACGAGCAGTTCTTC.

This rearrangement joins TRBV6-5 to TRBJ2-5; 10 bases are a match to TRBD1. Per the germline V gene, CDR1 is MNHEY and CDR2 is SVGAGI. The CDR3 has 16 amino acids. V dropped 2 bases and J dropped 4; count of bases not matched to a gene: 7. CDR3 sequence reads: CASSYTKDRGRETQYF. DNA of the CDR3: TGTGCCAGCAGTTACACTAAAGACAGGGGGCGAGAGACCCAGTACTTC.

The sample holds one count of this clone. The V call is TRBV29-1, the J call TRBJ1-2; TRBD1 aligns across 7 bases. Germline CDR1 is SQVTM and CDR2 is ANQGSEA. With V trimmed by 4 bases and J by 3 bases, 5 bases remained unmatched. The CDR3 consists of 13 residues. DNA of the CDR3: TGCAGCGTTGGGAGTGGGACAGACTATGGCTACACCTTC. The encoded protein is CSVGSGTDYGYTF.

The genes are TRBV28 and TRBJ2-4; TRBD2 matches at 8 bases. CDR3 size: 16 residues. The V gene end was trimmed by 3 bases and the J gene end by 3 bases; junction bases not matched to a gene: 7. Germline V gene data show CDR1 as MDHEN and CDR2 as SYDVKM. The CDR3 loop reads CASSLGRSGGKNIQYF. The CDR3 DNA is TGTGCCAGCAGTTTGGGGCGGAGCGGGGGCAAAAACATTCAGTACTTC.

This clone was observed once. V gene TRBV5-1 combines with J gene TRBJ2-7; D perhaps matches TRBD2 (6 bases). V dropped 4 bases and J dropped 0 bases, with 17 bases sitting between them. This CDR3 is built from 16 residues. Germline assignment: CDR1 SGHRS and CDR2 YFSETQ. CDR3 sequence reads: CASSPMGGVSSYEQYF. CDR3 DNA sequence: TGCGCCAGCAGCCCTATGGGCGGGGTCAGCTCCTACGAGCAGTACTTC.

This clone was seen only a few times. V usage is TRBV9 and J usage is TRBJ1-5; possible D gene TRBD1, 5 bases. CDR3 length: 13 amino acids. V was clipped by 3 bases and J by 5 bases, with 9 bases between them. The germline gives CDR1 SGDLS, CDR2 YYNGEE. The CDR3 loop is CASSAGGYQPQHF. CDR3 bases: TGTGCCAGCAGCGCCGGGGGGTATCAGCCCCAGCATTTT.

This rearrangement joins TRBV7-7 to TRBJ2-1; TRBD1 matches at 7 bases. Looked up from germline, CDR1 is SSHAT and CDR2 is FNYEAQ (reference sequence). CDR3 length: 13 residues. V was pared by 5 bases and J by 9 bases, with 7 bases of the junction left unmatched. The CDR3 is CASSRDRVGEQFF. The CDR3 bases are TGTGCCAGCAGCCGTGACAGGGTGGGTGAGCAGTTCTTC. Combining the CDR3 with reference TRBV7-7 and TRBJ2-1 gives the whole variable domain GAGVSQSPRYKVTKRGQDVTLRCDPISSHATLYWYQQALGQGPEFLTYFNYEAQPDKSGLPSDRFSAERPEGSISTLTIQRTEQRDSAMYRCASSRDRVGEQFFGPGTRLTVL.

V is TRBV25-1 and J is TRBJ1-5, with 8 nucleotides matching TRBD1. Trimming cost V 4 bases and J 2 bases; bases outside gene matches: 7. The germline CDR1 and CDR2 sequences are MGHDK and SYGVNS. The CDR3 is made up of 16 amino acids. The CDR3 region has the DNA TGTGCCAGCAGTGGGGCTCCGGGACAGGGCAATCAGCCCCAGCATTTT. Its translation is CASSGAPGQGNQPQHF.

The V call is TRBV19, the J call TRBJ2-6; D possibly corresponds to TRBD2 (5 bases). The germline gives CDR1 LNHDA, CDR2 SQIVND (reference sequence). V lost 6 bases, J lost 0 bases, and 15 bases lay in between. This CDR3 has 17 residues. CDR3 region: CASRSLATSSGANVLTF. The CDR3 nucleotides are TGTGCCAGTAGGTCATTAGCCACTAGCTCTGGGGCCAACGTCCTGACTTTC. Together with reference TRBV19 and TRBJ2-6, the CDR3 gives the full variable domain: DGGITQSPKYLFRKEGQNVTLSCEQNLNHDAMYWYRQDPGQGLRLIYYSQIVNDFQKGDIAEGYSVSREKKESFPLTVTSAQKNPTAFYLCASRSLATSSGANVLTFGAGSRLTVL.

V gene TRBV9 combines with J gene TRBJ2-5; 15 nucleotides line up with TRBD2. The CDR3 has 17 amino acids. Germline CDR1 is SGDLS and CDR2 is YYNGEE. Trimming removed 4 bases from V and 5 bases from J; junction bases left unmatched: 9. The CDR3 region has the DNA TGTGCCAGCAGCACGACCTGGGGACTAGCGGGAGGCGAGACCCAGTACTTC. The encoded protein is CASSTTWGLAGGETQYF.

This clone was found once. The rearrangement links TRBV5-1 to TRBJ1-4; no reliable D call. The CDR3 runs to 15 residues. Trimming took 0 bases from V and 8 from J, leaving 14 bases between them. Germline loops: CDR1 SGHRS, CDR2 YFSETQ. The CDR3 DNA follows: TGCGCCAGCAGCTTGGCCGAGCCCGGGAGGGAAAAACTGTTTTTT. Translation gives CASSLAEPGREKLFF.

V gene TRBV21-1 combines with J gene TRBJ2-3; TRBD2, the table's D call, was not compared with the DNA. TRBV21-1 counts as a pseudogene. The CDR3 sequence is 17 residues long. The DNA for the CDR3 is TGTGCCAGCAGCAATAGGATTCTAGCGGGAGTTATAGATACGCAGTATTTT. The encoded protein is CASSNRILAGVIDTQYF.

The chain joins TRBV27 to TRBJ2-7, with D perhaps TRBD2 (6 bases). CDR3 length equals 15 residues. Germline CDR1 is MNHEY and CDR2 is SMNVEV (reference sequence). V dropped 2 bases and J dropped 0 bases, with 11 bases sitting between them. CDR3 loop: CASSLGLAFSYEQYF. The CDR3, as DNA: TGTGCCAGCAGTTTAGGGCTAGCGTTCTCCTACGAGCAGTACTTC.

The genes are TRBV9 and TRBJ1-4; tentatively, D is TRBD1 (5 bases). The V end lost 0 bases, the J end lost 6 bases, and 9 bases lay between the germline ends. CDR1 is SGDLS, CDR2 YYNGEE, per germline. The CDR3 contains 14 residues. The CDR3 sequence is CASSVDGADEKLFF. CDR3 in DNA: TGTGCCAGCAGCGTAGATGGGGCTGATGAAAAACTGTTTTTT.

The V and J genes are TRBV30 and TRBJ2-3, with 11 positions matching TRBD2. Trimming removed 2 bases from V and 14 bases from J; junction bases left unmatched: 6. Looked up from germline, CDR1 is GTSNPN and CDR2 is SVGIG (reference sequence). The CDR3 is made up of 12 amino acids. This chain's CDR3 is CAWSRTSGPRYF. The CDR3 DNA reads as TGTGCCTGGAGTAGGACTAGCGGGCCGAGGTATTTT. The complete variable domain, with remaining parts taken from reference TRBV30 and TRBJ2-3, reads SQTIHQWPATLVQPVGSPLSLECTVEGTSNPNLYWYRQAAGRGLQLLFYSVGIGQISSEVPQNLSASRPQDRQFILSSKKLLLSDSGFYLCAWSRTSGPRYFGPGTRLTVL.

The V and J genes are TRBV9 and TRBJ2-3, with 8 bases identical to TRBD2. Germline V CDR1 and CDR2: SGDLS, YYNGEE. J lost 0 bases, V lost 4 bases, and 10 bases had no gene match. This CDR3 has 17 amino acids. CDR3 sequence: CASSTGPAGVSTDTQYF. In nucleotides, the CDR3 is TGTGCCAGCAGCACCGGTCCAGCGGGAGTTAGCACAGATACGCAGTATTTT.

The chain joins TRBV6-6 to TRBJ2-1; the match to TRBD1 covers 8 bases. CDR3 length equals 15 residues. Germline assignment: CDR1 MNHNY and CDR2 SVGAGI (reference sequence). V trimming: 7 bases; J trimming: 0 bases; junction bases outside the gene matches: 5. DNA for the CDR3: TGTGCCAGCACGGCGGGACAGGACTCCTACAATGAGCAGTTCTTC. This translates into CASTAGQDSYNEQFF.

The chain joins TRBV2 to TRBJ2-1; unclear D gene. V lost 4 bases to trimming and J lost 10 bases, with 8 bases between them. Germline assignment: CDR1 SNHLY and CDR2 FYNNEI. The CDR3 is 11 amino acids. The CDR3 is CASSGHLEQFF. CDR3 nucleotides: TGTGCCAGCAGTGGGCATTTGGAGCAGTTCTTC.

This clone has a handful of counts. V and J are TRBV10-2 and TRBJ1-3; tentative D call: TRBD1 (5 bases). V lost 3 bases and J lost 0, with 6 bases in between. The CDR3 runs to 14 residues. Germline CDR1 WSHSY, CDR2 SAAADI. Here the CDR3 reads CASSEGVSGNTIYF. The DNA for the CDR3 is TGCGCCAGCAGTGAAGGGGTCTCTGGAAACACCATATATTTT.

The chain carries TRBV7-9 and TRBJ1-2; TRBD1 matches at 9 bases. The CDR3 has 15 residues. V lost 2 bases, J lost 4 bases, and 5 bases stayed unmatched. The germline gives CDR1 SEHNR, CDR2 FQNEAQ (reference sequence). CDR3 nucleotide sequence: TGTGCCAGCAGCTTACCGGGACAGGGCCGCTATGGCTACACCTTC. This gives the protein CASSLPGQGRYGYTF. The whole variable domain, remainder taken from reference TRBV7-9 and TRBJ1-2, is DTGVSQNPRHKITKRGQNVTFRCDPISEHNRLYWYRQTLGQGPEFLTYFQNEAQLEKSRLLSDRFSAERPKGSFSTLEIQRTEQGDSAMYLCASSLPGQGRYGYTFGSGTRLTVV.

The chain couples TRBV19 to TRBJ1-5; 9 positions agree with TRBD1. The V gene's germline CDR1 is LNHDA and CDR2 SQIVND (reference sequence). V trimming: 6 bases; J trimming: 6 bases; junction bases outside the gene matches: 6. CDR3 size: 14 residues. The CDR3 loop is CASSKTGGSQPQHF. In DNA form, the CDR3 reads TGTGCCAGTAGCAAGACAGGGGGTAGTCAGCCCCAGCATTTT. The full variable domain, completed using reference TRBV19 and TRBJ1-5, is DGGITQSPKYLFRKEGQNVTLSCEQNLNHDAMYWYRQDPGQGLRLIYYSQIVNDFQKGDIAEGYSVSREKKESFPLTVTSAQKNPTAFYLCASSKTGGSQPQHFGDGTRLSIL.